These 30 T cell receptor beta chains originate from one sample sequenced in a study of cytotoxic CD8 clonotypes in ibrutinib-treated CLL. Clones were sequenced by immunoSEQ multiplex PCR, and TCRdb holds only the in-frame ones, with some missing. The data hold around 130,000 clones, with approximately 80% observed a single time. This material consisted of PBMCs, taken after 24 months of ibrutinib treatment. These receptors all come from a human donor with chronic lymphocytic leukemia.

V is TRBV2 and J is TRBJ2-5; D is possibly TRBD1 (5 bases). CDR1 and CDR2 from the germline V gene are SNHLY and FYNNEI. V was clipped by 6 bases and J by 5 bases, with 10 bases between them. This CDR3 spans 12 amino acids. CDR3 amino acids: CASRQGVETQYF. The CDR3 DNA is TGTGCCAGCAGGCAGGGTGTGGAGACCCAGTACTTC.

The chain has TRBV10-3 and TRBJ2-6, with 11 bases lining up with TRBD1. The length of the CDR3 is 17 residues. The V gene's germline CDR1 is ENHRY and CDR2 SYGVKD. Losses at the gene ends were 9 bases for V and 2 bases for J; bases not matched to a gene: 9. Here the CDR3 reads CAIGQDRGLTGANVLTF. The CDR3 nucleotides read TGTGCCATAGGTCAGGACAGGGGGCTGACTGGGGCCAACGTCCTGACTTTC.

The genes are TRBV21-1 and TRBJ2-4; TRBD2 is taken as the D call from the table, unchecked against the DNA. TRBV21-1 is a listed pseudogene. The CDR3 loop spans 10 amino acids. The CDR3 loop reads CASSVTVEYF. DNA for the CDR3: TGTGCCAGCAGCGTCACGGTCGAGTACTTC.

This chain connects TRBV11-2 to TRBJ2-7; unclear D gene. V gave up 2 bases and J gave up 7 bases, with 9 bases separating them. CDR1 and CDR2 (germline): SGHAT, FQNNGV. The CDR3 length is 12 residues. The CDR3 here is CASSLTGLEQYF. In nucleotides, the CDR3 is TGTGCCAGCAGCTTAACCGGCTTGGAGCAGTACTTC.

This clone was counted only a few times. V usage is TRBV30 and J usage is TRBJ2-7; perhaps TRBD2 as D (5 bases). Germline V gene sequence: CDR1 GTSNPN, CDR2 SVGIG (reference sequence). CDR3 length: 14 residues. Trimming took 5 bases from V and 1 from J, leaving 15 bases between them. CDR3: CAWGADTGSYEQYF. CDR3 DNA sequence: TGTGCCTGGGGAGCCGACACGGGGTCCTACGAGCAGTACTTC.

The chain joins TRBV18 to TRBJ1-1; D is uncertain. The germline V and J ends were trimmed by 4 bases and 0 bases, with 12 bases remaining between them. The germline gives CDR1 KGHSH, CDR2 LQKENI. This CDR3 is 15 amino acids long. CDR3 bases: TGTGCCAGCTCACGCGGTAGAGGAGTGAACACTGAAGCTTTCTTT. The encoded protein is CASSRGRGVNTEAFF.

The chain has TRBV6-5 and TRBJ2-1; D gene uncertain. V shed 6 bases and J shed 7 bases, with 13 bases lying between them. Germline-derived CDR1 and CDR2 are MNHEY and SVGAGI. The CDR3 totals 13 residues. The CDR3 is CASSYARMNEQFF. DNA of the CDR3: TGTGCCAGCAGCTATGCCCGTATGAATGAGCAGTTCTTC.

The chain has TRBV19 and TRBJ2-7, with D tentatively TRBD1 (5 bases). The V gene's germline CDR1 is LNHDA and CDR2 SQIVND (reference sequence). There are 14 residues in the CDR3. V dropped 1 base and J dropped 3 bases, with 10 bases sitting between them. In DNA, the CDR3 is TGTGCCAGTAGTATAGCCAGGGTGGGCTACGAGCAGTACTTC. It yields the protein CASSIARVGYEQYF.

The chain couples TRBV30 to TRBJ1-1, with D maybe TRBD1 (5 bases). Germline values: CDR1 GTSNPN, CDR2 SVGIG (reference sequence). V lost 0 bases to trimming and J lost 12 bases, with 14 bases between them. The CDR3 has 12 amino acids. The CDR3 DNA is TGTGCCTGGAGTGTTGGGCAGGGTGTTTCTTTCTTT. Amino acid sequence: CAWSVGQGVSFF.

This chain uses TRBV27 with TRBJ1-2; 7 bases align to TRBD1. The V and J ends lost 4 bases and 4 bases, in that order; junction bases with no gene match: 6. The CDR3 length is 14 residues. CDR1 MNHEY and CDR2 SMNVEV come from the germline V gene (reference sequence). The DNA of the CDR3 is TGTGCCAGCAGTTGGTCGGGACAGTCCTATGGCTACACCTTC. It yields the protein CASSWSGQSYGYTF.

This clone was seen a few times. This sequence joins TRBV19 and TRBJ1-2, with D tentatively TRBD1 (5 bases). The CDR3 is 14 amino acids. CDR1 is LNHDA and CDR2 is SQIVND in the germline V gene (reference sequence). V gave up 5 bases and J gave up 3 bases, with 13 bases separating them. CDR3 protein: CASSGEGRHYGYTF. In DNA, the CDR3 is TGTGCCAGTAGTGGCGAGGGACGGCACTATGGCTACACCTTC.

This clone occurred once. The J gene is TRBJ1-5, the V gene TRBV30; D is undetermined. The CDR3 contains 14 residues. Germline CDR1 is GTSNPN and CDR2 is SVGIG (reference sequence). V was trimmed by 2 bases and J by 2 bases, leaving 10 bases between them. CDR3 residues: CAWSWELRNQPQHF. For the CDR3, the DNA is TGTGCCTGGAGTTGGGAGTTACGCAATCAGCCCCAGCATTTT. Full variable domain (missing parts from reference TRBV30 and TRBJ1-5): SQTIHQWPATLVQPVGSPLSLECTVEGTSNPNLYWYRQAAGRGLQLLFYSVGIGQISSEVPQNLSASRPQDRQFILSSKKLLLSDSGFYLCAWSWELRNQPQHFGDGTRLSIL.

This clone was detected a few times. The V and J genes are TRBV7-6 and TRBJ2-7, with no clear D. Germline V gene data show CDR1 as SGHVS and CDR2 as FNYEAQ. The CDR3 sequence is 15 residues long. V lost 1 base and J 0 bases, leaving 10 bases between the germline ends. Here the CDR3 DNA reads TGTGCCAGCAGCTTAGAGCTACGTTCCTCCTACGAGCAGTACTTC. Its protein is CASSLELRSSYEQYF.

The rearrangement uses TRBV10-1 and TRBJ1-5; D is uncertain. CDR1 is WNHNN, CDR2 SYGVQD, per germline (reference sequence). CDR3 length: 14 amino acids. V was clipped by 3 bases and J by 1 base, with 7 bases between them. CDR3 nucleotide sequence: TGCGCCAGCAGTGAAAGCCCGAGCAATCAGCCCCAGCATTTT. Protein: CASSESPSNQPQHF.

CDR3 residues: CASSMVGDQLLNYGYTF. The DNA of the CDR3 is TGTGCCAGTAGTATGGTGGGGGACCAACTATTGAACTATGGCTACACCTTC. This chain connects TRBV19 to TRBJ1-2; TRBD1 is a possible D gene (5 bases). The germline V and J ends were trimmed by 3 bases and 2 bases, with 19 bases remaining between them. CDR1 is LNHDA and CDR2 is SQIVND in the germline V gene (reference sequence). The length of the CDR3 is 17 residues.

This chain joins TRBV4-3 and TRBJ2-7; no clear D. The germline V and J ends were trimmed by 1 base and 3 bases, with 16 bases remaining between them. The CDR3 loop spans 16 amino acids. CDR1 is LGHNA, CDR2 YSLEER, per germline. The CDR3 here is CASSQGLGSLGYEQYF. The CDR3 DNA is TGCGCCAGCAGCCAAGGACTCGGGTCACTGGGCTACGAGCAGTACTTC.

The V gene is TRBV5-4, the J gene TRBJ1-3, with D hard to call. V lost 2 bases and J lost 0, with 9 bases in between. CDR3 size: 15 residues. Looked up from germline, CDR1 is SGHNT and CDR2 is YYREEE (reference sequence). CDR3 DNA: TGTGCCAGCAGCTTTTGGGGAGCCTCTGGAAACACCATATATTTT. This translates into CASSFWGASGNTIYF.

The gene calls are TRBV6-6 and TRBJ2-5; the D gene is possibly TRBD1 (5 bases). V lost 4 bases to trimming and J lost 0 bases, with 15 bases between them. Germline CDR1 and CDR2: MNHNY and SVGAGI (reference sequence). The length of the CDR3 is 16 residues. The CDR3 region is CASSWGTSGYQETQYF. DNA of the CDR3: TGTGCCAGCAGTTGGGGTACATCAGGGTACCAAGAGACCCAGTACTTC.

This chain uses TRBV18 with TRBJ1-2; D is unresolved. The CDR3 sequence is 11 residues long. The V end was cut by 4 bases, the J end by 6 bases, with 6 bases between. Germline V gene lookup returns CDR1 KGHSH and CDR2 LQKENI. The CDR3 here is CASSQRDGYTF. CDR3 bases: TGTGCCAGCTCACAGAGAGATGGCTACACCTTC.

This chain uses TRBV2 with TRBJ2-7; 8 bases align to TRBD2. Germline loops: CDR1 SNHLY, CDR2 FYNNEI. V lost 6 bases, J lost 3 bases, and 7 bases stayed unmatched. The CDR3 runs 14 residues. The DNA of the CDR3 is TGTGCCAGCAGGTCCGGGACTAGGAACTACGAGCAGTACTTC. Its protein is CASRSGTRNYEQYF.

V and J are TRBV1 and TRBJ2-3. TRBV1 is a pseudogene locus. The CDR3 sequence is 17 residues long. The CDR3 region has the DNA TGCACCAGCAGCCAAGAGCCCAGGGGGGGTGACACAGATACGCAGTATTTT. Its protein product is CTSSQEPRGGDTDTQYF.

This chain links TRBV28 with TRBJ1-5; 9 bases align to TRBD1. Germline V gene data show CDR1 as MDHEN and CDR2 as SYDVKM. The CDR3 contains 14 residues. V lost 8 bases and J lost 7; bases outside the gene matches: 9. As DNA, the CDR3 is TGTGCCAGCGTTTTCGGGACAGGGCGGCAGCCCCAGCATTTT. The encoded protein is CASVFGTGRQPQHF.

The CDR3 nucleotides read TGTGCCAGCAGCTTAGATGGGGCAGGAGGGGTGACCGGGGAGCTGTTTTTT. It is translated as CASSLDGAGGVTGELFF. The genes are TRBV11-3 and TRBJ2-2, with a possible D match to TRBD2 (6 bases). The CDR3 runs 17 residues. Germline V gene lookup returns CDR1 SGHNT and CDR2 YENEEA. V lost 0 bases to trimming and J lost 5 bases, with 16 bases between them.

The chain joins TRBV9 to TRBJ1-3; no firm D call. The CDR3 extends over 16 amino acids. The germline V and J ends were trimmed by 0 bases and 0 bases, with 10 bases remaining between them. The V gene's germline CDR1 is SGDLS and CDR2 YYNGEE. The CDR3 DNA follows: TGTGCCAGCAGCGTAGGGGGATCGAGCTCTGGAAACACCATATATTTT. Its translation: CASSVGGSSSGNTIYF. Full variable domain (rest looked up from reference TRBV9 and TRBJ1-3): DSGVTQTPKHLITATGQRVTLRCSPRSGDLSVYWYQQSLDQGLQFLIQYYNGEERAKGNILERFSAQQFPDLHSELNLSSLELGDSALYFCASSVGGSSSGNTIYFGEGSWLTVV.

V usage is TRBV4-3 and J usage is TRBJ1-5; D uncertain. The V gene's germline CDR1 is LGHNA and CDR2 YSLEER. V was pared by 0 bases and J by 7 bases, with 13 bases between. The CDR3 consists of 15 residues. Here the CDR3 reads CASSQDVRGIQPQHF. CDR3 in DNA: TGCGCCAGCAGCCAAGATGTTCGGGGTATCCAGCCCCAGCATTTT.

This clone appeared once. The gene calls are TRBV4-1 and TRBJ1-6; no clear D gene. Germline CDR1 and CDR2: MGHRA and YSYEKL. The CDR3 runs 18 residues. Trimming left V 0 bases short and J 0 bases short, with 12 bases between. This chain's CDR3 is CASSQESQDSSYNSPLHF. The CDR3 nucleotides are TGCGCCAGCAGCCAAGAATCGCAGGATAGCTCCTATAATTCACCCCTCCACTTT.

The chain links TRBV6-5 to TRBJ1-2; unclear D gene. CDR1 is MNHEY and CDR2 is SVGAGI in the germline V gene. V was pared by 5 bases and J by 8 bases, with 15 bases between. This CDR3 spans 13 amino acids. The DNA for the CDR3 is TGTGCCAGCAGTGAAGCTGGTCCTCGGGGCTACACCTTC. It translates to CASSEAGPRGYTF.

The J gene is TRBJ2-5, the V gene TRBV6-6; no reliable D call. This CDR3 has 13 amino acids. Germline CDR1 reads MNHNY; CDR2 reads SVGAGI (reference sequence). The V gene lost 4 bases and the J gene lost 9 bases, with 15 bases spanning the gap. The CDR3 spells CASSLKRPLSQYF. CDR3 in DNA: TGTGCCAGCAGTTTGAAAAGACCTCTTTCCCAGTACTTC.

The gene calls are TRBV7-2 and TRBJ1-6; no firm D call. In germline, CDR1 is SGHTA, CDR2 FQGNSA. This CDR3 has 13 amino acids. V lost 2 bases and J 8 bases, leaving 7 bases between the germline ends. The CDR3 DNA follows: TGTGCCAGCAGCTTATTTAGAGATTCACCCCTCCACTTT. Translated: CASSLFRDSPLHF.

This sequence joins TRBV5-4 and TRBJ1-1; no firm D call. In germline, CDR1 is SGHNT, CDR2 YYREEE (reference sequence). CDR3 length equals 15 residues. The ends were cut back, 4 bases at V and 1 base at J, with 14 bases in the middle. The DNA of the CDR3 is TGTGCCAGCAGCCTTATACCTCGACAGAACACTGAAGCTTTCTTT. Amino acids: CASSLIPRQNTEAFF.